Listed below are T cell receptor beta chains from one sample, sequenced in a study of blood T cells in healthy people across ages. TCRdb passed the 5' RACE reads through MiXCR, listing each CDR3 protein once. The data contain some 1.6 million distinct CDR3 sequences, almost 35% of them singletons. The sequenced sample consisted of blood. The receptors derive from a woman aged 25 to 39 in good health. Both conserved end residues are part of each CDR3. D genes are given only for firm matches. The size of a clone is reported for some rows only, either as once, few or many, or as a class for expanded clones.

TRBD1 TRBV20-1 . CSASPPGGLGGYTF
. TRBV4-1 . CASSQDAQRKVYEQFF
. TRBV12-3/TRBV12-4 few CASSLRTGGTGELFF
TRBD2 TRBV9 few CASSVTVLSGGTDTQYF
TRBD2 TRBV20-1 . CSGRRRGGETQYF
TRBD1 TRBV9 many CASSPRGANTEAFF
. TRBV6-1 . CASSEGQHLTQYF
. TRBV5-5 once CASSPRWGLRGYEQYF
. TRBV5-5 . CASSPWSGRATEAFF
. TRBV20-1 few CSIRRESGQYF
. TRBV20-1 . CSARESDTQYF
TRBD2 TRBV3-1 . CASSALLAGGPNEQFF
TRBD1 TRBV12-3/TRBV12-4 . CASSRGGGPLQPQHF
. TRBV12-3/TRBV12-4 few CASRIQGNEQFF
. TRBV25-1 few CASSDVRSHNEQFF
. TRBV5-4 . CASSVTKNTEAFF
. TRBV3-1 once CANSQIGPDTQYF
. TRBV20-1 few CSARTDNPSKYF
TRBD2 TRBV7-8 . CASGAGEENEQFF
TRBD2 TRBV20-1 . CSARERGGTHPEQFF
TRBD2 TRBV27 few CASSPWTSGGLGDEQFF
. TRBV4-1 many CASSQIQPPLYEQYF
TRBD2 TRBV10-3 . CAISPAGGSYNEQFF
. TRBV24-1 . CATGHSKGIEQFF
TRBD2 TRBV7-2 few CASSLLGLAGQETQYF
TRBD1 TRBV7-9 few CASSLGQGAVNSPLHF
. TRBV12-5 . CASGFSPVSVVAGRRTDTQYF
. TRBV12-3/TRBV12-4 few CASRPDAPRSGNTIYF
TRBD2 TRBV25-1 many CASSEGTSVWVQYF
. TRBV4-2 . CASSHSQGSLTDTQYF
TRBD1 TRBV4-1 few CASSQVKDRGSGQYF
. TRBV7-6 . CASSPMVDRLSGANVLTF
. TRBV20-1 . CSARRSRDEQYF
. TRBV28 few CASGNRGTPTYEQYF
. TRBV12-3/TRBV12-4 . CTSSLGGSGDTQYF
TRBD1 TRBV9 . CASSSGQGLGNEQFF
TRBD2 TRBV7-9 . CASSLGGGGSTYEQYF
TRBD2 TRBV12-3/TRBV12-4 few CASSLAGGPSEQFF
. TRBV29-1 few CSVEDQGPPGGYTF
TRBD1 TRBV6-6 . CASSLPGTGGGETRYF
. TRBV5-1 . CASSFELSGDGYTF
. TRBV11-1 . CASSLVGQYDEQFF
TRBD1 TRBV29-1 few CSVEAGQGKSNYGYTF
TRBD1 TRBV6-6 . CASSPGQAPGETQYF
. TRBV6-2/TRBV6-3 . CTSSPDGLGYEQYF
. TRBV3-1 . CASRPGANEKLFF
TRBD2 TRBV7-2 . CASSFQGLAGDEQFF
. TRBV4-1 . CASSQVGQGIHF
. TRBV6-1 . CASSELGDSDEQFF
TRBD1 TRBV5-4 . CASSSPTGTGGGPDTQYF
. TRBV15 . CATSRAPERYDEQFF
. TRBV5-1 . CAGSLVIGDTQYF
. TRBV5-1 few CASSFRLGGNEQFF
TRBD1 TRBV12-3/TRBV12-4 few CASRSTGDNYGYTF
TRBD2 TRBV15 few CATSGRLAGRMETQYF
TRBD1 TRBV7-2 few CASSPLTGGRRDNEQFF
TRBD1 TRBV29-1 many CSARGQNEKLFF
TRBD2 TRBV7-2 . CASSRGQGTSGPGRADTQYF
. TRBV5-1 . CASSLNPRDCEQYF